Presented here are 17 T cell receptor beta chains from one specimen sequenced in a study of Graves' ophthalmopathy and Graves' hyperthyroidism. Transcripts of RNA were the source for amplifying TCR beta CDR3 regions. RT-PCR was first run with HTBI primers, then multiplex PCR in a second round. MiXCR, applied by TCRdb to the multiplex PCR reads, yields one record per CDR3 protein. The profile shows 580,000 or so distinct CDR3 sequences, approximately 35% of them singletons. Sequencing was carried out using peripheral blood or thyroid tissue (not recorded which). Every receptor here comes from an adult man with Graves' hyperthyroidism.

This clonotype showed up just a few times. The DNA of the CDR3 is TGCAGTGCTAGGGGGTGGTCAGGGCTTAGCCCTAGCACAGATACGCAGTATTTT. It codes for CSARGWSGLSPSTDTQYF. The chain is built from TRBV20-1 and TRBJ2-3; D might be TRBD1 (5 bases). Trimming left V 3 bases short and J 0 bases short, with 22 bases between. The CDR3 is 18 amino acids. Germline V gene sequence: CDR1 DFQATT, CDR2 SNEGSKA (reference sequence).

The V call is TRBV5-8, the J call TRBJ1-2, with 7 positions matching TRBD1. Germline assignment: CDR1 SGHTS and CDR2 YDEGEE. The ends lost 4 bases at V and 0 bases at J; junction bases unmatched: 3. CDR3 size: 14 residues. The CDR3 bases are TGTGCCAGCAGCCAGGACAGGACTAACTATGGCTACACCTTC. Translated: CASSQDRTNYGYTF.

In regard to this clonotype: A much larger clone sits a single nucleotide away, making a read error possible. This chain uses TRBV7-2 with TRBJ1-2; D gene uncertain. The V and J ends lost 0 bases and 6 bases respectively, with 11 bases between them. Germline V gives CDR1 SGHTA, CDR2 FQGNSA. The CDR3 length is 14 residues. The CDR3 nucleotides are TGTGCCAGCAGCTTAGCAGGGCCGCATGATGGCTACACCTTC. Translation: CASSLAGPHDGYTF.

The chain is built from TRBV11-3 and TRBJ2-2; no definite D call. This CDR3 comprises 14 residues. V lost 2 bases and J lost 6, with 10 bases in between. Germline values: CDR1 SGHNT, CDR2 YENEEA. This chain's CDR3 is CASSLLSWAGELFF. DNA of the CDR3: TGTGCCAGCAGCTTATTGTCTTGGGCCGGGGAGCTGTTTTTT.

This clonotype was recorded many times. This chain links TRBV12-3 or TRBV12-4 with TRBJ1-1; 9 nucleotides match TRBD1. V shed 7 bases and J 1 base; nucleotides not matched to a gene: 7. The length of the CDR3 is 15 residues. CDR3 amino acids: CASTLTGGGNTEAFF. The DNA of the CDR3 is TGTGCCAGCACCCTGACAGGGGGAGGGAACACTGAAGCTTTCTTT.

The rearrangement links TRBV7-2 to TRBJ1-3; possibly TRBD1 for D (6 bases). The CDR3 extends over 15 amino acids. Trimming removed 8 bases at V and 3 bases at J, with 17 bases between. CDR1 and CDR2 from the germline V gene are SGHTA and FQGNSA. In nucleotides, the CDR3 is TGTGCCAGCTCACCAGGGGCGACCGATGGAAACACCATATATTTT. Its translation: CASSPGATDGNTIYF.

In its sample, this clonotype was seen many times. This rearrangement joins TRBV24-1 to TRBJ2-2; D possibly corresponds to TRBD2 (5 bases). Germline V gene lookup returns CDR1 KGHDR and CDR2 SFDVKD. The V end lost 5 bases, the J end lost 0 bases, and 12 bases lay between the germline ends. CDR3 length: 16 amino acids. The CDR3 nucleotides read TGTGCCACCAGTGTTTCGGGGATCGCGAACACCGGGGAGCTGTTTTTT. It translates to CATSVSGIANTGELFF.

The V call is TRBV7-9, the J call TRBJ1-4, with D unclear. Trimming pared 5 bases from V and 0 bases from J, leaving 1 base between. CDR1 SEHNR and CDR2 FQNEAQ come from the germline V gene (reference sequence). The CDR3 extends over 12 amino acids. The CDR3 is CASSATNEKLFF. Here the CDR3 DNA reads TGTGCCAGCAGCGCAACTAATGAAAAACTGTTTTTT.

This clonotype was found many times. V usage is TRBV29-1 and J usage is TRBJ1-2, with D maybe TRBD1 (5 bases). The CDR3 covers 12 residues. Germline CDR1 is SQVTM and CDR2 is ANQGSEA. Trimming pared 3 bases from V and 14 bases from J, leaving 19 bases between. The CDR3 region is CSVEMHRGVNTF. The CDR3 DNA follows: TGCAGCGTTGAGATGCACCGGGGGGTAAATACCTTC.

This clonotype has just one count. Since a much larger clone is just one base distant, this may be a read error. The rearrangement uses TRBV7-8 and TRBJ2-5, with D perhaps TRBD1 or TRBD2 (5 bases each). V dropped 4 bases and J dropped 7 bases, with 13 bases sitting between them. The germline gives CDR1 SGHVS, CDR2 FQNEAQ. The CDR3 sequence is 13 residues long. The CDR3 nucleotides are TGTGCCAGCAGCTCAGGCTATGGGGGGACCCAGTACTTC. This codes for CASSSGYGGTQYF.

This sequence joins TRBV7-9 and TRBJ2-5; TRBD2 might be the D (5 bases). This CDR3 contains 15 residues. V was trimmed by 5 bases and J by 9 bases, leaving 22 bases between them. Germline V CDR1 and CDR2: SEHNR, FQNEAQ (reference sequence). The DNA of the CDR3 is TGTGCCAGCAGCCTAGACGGGGTCCCCAATCAGCCCCAGTACTTC. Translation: CASSLDGVPNQPQYF.

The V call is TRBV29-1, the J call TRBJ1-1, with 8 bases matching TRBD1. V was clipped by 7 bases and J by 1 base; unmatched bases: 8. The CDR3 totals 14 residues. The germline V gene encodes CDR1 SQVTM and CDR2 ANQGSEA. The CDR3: CSAGQGNGNTEAFF. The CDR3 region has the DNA TGCAGCGCTGGACAGGGTAACGGGAACACTGAAGCTTTCTTT.

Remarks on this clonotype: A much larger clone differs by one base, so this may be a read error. CDR3 sequence: CSVVRGGSGSPYEQYF. DNA for the CDR3: TGCAGCGTTGTGAGAGGGGGGAGCGGGAGCCCCTACGAGCAGTACTTC. This chain uses TRBV29-1 with TRBJ2-7; 8 bases align to TRBD2. CDR3 length equals 16 residues. The germline V gene has CDR1 SQVTM and CDR2 ANQGSEA. Trimming at V came to 4 bases and at J to 2 bases, leaving 13 bases not matched to a gene.

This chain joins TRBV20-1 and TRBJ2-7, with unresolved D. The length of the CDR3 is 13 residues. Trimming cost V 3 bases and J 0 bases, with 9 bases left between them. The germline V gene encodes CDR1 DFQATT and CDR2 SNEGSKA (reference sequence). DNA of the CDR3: TGCAGTGCTAGCTCCGATCTCTCCTACGAGCAGTACTTC. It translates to CSASSDLSYEQYF.

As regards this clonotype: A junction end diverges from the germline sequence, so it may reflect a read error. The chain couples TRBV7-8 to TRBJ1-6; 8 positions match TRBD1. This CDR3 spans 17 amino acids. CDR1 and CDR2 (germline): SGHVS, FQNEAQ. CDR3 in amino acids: CASSLVQGALSNSPLHF. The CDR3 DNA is TGTGCCAGTAGCTTAGTCCAGGGGGCCTTGTCCAATTCACCCCTCCACTTT.

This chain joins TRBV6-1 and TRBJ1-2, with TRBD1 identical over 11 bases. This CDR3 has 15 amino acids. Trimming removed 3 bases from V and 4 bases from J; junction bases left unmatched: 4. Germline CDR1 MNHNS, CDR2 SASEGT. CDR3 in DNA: TGTGCCAGCAGTGACAAGGGACAGGGGGGCTATGGCTACACCTTC. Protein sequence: CASSDKGQGGYGYTF.

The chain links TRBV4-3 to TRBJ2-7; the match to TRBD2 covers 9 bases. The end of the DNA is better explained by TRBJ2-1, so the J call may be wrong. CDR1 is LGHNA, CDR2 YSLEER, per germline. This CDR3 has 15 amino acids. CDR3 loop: CASSLSGSSYNEQFF. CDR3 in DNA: TGCGCCAGCAGCCTTAGCGGGAGCTCCTACAATGAGCAGTTCTTC.